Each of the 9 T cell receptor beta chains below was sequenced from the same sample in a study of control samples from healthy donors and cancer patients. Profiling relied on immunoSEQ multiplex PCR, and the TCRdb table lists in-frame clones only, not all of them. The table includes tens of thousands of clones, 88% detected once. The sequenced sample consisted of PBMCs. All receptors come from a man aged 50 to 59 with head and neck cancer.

For the CDR3, the DNA is TGTGCCAGCAGCAAAGAGCGTGGGGGTGGTCAGCCCCAGCATTTT. It specifies CASSKERGGGQPQHF. The chain is built from TRBV21-1 and TRBJ1-5. TRBV21-1 is deemed a pseudogene. The CDR3 loop spans 15 amino acids.

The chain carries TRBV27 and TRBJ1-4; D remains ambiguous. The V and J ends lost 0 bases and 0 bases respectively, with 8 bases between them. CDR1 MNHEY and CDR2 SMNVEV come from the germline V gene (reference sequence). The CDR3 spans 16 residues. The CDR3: CASSLSIYTTNEKLFF. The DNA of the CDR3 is TGTGCCAGCAGTTTATCGATCTACACAACTAATGAAAAACTGTTTTTT.

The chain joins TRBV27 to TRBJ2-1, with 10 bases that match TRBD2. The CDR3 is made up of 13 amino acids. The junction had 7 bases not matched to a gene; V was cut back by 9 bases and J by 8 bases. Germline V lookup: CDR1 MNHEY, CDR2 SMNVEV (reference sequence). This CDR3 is CASSSGGAYEQFF. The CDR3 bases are TGTGCCAGTTCGAGCGGGGGGGCCTATGAGCAGTTCTTC.

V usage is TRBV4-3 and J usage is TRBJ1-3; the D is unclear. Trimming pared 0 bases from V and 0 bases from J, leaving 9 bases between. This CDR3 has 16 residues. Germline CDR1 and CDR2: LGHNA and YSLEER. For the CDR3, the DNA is TGCGCCAGCAGCCAAGATGGGCTTACCTCTGGAAACACCATATATTTT. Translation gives CASSQDGLTSGNTIYF.

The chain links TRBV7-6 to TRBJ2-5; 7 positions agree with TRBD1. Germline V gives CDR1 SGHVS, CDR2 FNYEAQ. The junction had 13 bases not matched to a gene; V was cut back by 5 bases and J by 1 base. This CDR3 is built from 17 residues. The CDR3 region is CASSRNDFGTVQETQYF. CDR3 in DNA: TGTGCCAGCAGCCGGAATGACTTTGGGACAGTCCAAGAGACCCAGTACTTC.

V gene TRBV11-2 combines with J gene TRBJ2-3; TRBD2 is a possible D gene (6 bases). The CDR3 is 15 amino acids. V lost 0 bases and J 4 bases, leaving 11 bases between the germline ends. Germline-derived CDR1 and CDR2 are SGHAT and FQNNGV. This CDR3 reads CASSLDPGVADTQYF. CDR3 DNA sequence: TGTGCCAGCAGCTTAGATCCGGGAGTCGCAGATACGCAGTATTTT.

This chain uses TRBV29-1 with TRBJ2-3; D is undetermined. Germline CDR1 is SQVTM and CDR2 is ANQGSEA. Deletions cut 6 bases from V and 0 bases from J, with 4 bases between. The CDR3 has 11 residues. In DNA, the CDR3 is TGCAGCGTCCAGAGCACAGATACGCAGTATTTT. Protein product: CSVQSTDTQYF.

This CDR3 reads CASSPIQGSGELFF. The CDR3 DNA follows: TGTGCCAGCAGCCCGATCCAGGGGTCCGGGGAGCTGTTTTTT. This rearrangement joins TRBV7-3 to TRBJ2-2; tentative D call: TRBD1 (6 bases). The CDR3 is 14 residues long. Germline-derived CDR1 and CDR2 are SGHTA and FQGTGA. With 5 bases removed from V and 6 bases from J, the gap between germline ends came to 13 bases.

CDR3 sequence: CASSSTSNQPQHF. CDR3 bases: TGTGCCAGCAGCTCAACCTCCAATCAGCCCCAGCATTTT. The V gene is TRBV7-2, the J gene TRBJ1-5; the D is unclear. Deletions cut 4 bases from V and 3 bases from J, with 7 bases between. The length of the CDR3 is 13 residues. CDR1 and CDR2 from the germline V gene are SGHTA and FQGNSA.